This TCR beta chain was identified in a study of blood T cells in healthy people across ages. Germline CDR1 reads MNHEY; CDR2 reads SMNVEV (reference sequence). V was pared by 1 base and J by 0 bases, with 10 bases between. The CDR3 runs 16 residues. Together with a sample-barcoded 5' primer, a J-beta primer mix was included in a second PCR lasting about 6 to 11 cycles. All samples gave at least 2.5 million CDR3-containing paired-end reads. A single record per CDR3 protein comes from TCRdb applying MiXCR to the 5' RACE reads. Among 600,000 or so distinct CDR3 sequences listed, about 30% were seen once.

This sequence joins TRBV27 and TRBJ2-1, with D possibly being TRBD2 (6 bases). The TCR sequence derives from a woman of 80 years or more in good health. The sample consisted of blood. The DNA for the CDR3 is TGTGCCAGCAGTTTATGGCGGGATGGCTCCTACAATGAGCAGTTCTTC. Encoded protein: CASSLWRDGSYNEQFF.